The 10 T cell receptor beta chains given below trace back to one sample, sequenced in a study of OX40 agonist ivuxolimab in advanced cancers. The repertoire was sequenced with immunoSEQ multiplex PCR; TCRdb's copy has only in-frame clones and lacks some. The repertoire holds over 60,000 clones, with 85% to 90% as singletons. The specimen was CD4+ or CD8+ T cells sorted from blood, collected in a trial of the OX40 agonist ivuxolimab. Receptor source: an adult with an advanced solid tumor such as melanoma, head and neck, liver or kidney cancer.

J is TRBJ2-2 and V is TRBV7-3; D is possibly TRBD2 (5 bases). This CDR3 is 15 amino acids long. V lost 5 bases and J 6 bases, leaving 16 bases between the germline ends. CDR1 and CDR2 from the germline V gene are SGHTA and FQGTGA. The CDR3 loop reads CASSPTRVQAGELFF. The CDR3 DNA is TGTGCCAGCAGCCCAACGCGGGTCCAGGCCGGGGAGCTGTTTTTT.

This chain joins TRBV21-1 and TRBJ1-4. TRBV21-1 is a documented pseudogene. The CDR3 extends over 12 amino acids. CDR3 region: CASSKGRGKLFF. For the CDR3, the DNA is TGTGCCAGCAGCAAAGGACGTGGAAAACTGTTTTTT.

The chain recombines TRBV6-5 with TRBJ1-3; D is unclear. The CDR3 has 13 residues. Trimming removed 6 bases from V and 0 bases from J, with 6 bases in between. The germline V gene encodes CDR1 MNHEY and CDR2 SVGAGI. The CDR3 sequence is CASRGSSGNTIYF. Here the CDR3 DNA reads TGTGCCAGCAGAGGCAGCTCTGGAAACACCATATATTTT.

This chain connects TRBV5-5 to TRBJ2-3; D ambiguous. The V gene lost 2 bases and the J gene lost 6 bases, with 10 bases spanning the gap. The CDR3 consists of 13 residues. CDR1 and CDR2 from the germline V gene are SGHKS and YYEKEE (reference sequence). DNA for the CDR3: TGTGCCAGCAGCTTAGCTGGAGTGGATACGCAGTATTTT. Translated, it gives CASSLAGVDTQYF.

The chain links TRBV7-3 to TRBJ2-2; 11 bases are a match to TRBD1. The CDR3 covers 15 residues. Per germline, CDR1 SGHTA and CDR2 FQGTGA. The junction had 8 bases not matched to a gene; V was cut back by 7 bases and J by 7 bases. The CDR3 DNA reads TGTGCCAGCAACGAAAGGGGACAGGGGGTCGGGGAGCTGTTTTTT. Translating it yields CASNERGQGVGELFF.

The genes are TRBV19 and TRBJ2-5; D is unclear. V was clipped by 3 bases and J by 2 bases, with 10 bases between them. The CDR3 contains 14 residues. Germline CDR1 reads LNHDA; CDR2 reads SQIVND (reference sequence). For the CDR3, the DNA is TGTGCCAGTAGTATCGGGCAGCAGCAAGAGACCCAGTACTTC. Translation: CASSIGQQQETQYF.

The genes are TRBV19 and TRBJ2-1; 9 nucleotides align to TRBD1. The CDR3 spans 14 residues. V lost 1 base to trimming and J lost 7 bases; unmatched junction nucleotides: 2. CDR1 LNHDA and CDR2 SQIVND come from the germline V gene (reference sequence). The CDR3 protein is CASSIGDRVNEQFF. The CDR3 DNA reads as TGTGCCAGTAGTATAGGGGACAGGGTGAATGAGCAGTTCTTC.

This sequence joins TRBV14 and TRBJ2-1; 8 bases agree with TRBD2. Germline CDR1 SGHDN, CDR2 FVKESK. CDR3 length: 14 amino acids. The V and J ends lost 5 bases and 3 bases, in that order; junction bases with no gene match: 3. The CDR3 region has the DNA TGTGCCAGCAGCTTAAGCGGGAGCTACAATGAGCAGTTCTTC. It codes for CASSLSGSYNEQFF.

A single count supports this clone. CDR3 bases: TGTGCCAGCAGATCAGGAAACAGGCAAGAGACCCAGTACTTC. It codes for CASRSGNRQETQYF. The chain combines TRBV28 with TRBJ2-5; TRBD1 might be the D (5 bases). V lost 6 bases, J lost 2 bases, and 13 bases lay in between. CDR1 MDHEN and CDR2 SYDVKM come from the germline V gene. This CDR3 has 14 amino acids. Looking up the rest from reference TRBV28 and TRBJ2-5 gives the full variable domain: DVKVTQSSRYLVKRTGEKVFLECVQDMDHENMFWYRQDPGLGLRLIYFSYDVKMKEKGDIPEGYSVSREKKERFSLILESASTNQTSMYLCASRSGNRQETQYFGPGTRLLVL.

The chain is built from TRBV15 and TRBJ1-1, with 8 bases identical to TRBD1. The V and J ends lost 3 bases and 2 bases, in that order; junction bases with no gene match: 14. This CDR3 region has 18 residues. CDR1 is LNHNV, CDR2 YYDKDF, per germline (reference sequence). In DNA, the CDR3 is TGTGCCACCAGCAGCAGTTGGACCCAGGGGGCGGCTAACACTGAAGCTTTCTTT. The encoded protein is CATSSSWTQGAANTEAFF.